This T cell receptor (beta chain) was found in a study of cytomegalovirus exposure and HLA in healthy donors (dated by TCRdb to 2017 to 2019). The study in broad terms: An earlier analysis of fewer than 750 of the donors reported over 250 Gb of sequence data and 100 million to 120 million unique TCR beta sequences obtained from about 170 million T cells. An early release that covered about 600 HLA-typed donors contained about 300 gigabases of sequencing data and 75 million to 100 million unique TCR sequences. Among the roughly 400 genotyped donors, more than 70% belonged to the genetic ancestry cluster associated with self-reported Caucasian donors. The aim of the study was to test whether cataloging public T cell receptors could identify signatures of past pathogen exposure. The study profiled the T cell repertoires of 550 to 700 subjects by immunosequencing and related them to cytomegalovirus serostatus. Besides the first cohort of around 700 subjects, a separate validation cohort made up of 90 to 150 different subjects was used. High-throughput TCR immunosequencing, statistical association of individual TCRs with disease status, and machine learning were combined to predict cytomegalovirus infection status. To study patterns of TCR occurrence, a later analysis re-analyzed previously published TCR beta repertoires from more than 550 donors and added high-resolution HLA genotyping. The later analysis used no new phenotypic data to find candidate immune exposures, relying instead on TCR beta sequences and their occurrence across donors. An earlier analysis of approximately 630 of the donors applied high-throughput TCR beta sequencing to assess whether each TCR beta V gene segment acted as functional or pseudogenic. Alongside the repertoire data, information on donor age, sex, ethnicity and CMV serostatus was compiled. Genome-wide SNP genotypes for about 60% of the roughly 670 donors were used in a later genetic analysis, which treated that subset as a discovery cohort. Every repertoire in the discovery cohort had been generated on one and the same sequencing platform. HLA typing included class I and class II loci at four-digit resolution. The number of donors typed differed by locus, with 629-630 for A, B, C, DRB1 and DQB1, around 500 for DQA1, 600 to 610 for DPA1, and 450 to 480 for DPB1. Four to six DR-DQ haplotypes were handled as single units for association and clustering, since linkage in the cohort was strong. On average, 235,054 unique TCR beta nucleotide sequences were sequenced per donor among 398 genotyped donors of the cohort, with roughly 18% of those sequences being non-productive. General findings and caveats noted by the study authors: Correlated functional status among segregating V segments might reflect linkage disequilibrium, but an unknown experimental factor could not be ruled out. Broadly in line with IMGT annotations, most TCR beta V segments showed up in productive rearrangements about 87% or about 30% of the time in an earlier analysis of around 550 of the donors. A total of 150 or so TCR beta chains were listed by the study as associated with cytomegalovirus. The classifier was reported to diagnose cytomegalovirus status with high specificity and sensitivity in both the original cohort and the validation cohort. While some public TCRs were present in many individuals, most TCR sequences turned up only very rarely across donors. In vitro tests confirmed that three of the cytomegalovirus-associated TCR beta chains recognize cytomegalovirus antigens. In a later analysis, TCR association rates were found to vary across HLA loci, with the most associated TCRs seen for DRB1 alleles and the fewest for HLA-C alleles. Only TCR beta chains were sequenced in this cohort, and the absence of alpha or paired-chain data limited detectable features. According to a later analysis, parvovirus B19, influenza, CMV and Epstein-Barr virus appeared linked to several top co-occurrence clusters. CMV serostatus was the only immune exposure information available for the cohort. The authors suggested that the approach could potentially be extended to other disease states and immunological phenotypes. Because HLA typing was missing for some donors at each locus, association tests included only the typed subset. Because counts were too low, around 17 rarely observed V segments, including chromosome 9 orphons, were left out of the earlier analysis of approximately 580 of the donors. The sequencing pipeline was judged likely to have produced a cluster of highly shared sequence variants as a technical artifact. Specific HLA alleles were associated with over 15,000 TCR beta sequences at a false discovery rate of 0.05 in a later analysis. In a later genetic analysis, a missense DCLRE1C variant was associated with V-gene and J-gene trimming of TCR beta chains, and the association was replicated in an independent cohort. Assigning TCR associations to individual alleles was difficult when HLA alleles, especially DR and DQ, strongly co-occurred. A further reported finding was that TCR beta sequences accurately predicted the HLA-A and HLA-B alleles for most subjects in the first cohort. In a later analysis, HLA-associated TCR beta chains were found to be more clonally expanded and to have lower generation probabilities than equally common non-associated chains. In a later analysis, most CMV-associated TCR beta chains were found to appear HLA-restricted, with HLA associations seemingly driven largely by CMV exposure. Sequencing depth was assumed to be roughly uniform across donors in the presence/absence analyses, though that assumption may not hold. According to a later genetic analysis, donors in an Asian-associated ancestry cluster had fewer N-insertions in productive TCRs than the roughly 670-donor mean. Some IMGT-functional V segments, including TRBV6-2 and TRBV6-3, could not be distinguished by the 87-base-pair reads and were therefore excluded.

The cohort consisted of 600 or so healthy bone marrow donors. At the time of sampling, all cohort members were nominally healthy, though unrecorded immune exposures were likely present. The donor tested CMV seronegative and was one of the 352 seronegative cohort members. Each donor provided a peripheral blood sample, and peripheral blood mononuclear cells were used for TCR beta sequencing. The Qiagen DNeasy Blood Extraction Kit was used to extract genomic DNA from the blood cell samples. This clone has a handful of counts. There is no known antigen for this receptor. No much larger clone is present one base from it, and per-base qualities are unavailable. As encoded in the germline V gene, CDR1 is MDHEN while CDR2 is SYDVKM. The germline V and J ends show losses of 2 bases and 8 bases respectively, and no gene match explains 4 bases of the junction. The CDR3 holds 13 amino acids from the cysteine to the phenylalanine. Only the CDR3 portion is preserved as DNA: 39 bases, with reading frame beginning at the first base.

Library construction relied on the immunoSEQ multiplex PCR assay. For the multiplex PCR, a mixture combining 60 forward primers for TCR Vbeta segments and 13 reverse primers for TCR Jbeta segments was used. The CDR3 region of rearranged TCR beta genes was amplified from genomic DNA with a multiplex PCR assay. The Illumina HiSeq System was used to sequence the amplified TCR beta libraries as 87-base-pair reads. In the original analysis: A later analysis tallied tens of millions of unique TCR beta chains across the 660 or so repertoires, and approximately 11 million of those chains were shared by two or more donors. To remove PCR and sequencing errors, raw reads were error-corrected and collapsed into unique sequences using a nearest-neighbor algorithm that merged closely related sequences. V, D and J gene segments were assigned by aligning CDR3 sequences to IMGT reference sequences. For a sequence to be retained, a match of at least six nucleotides was required to both a V gene segment and a J gene segment. A rearrangement counted as productive if the CDR3 had no stop codons and remained in frame with V and J, and every other rearrangement counted as non-productive. Following IMGT convention, CDR3 was defined as the stretch from the second conserved V-encoded cysteine up to the conserved J-encoded phenylalanine. Sequences without an unambiguous match to a single V gene segment were excluded from the earlier analysis of several hundred of the donors. An earlier analysis of several hundred of the donors called V segments functional above 56.7% productive rearrangements and segregating when the between-donor standard deviation exceeded 5%. A statistical classification framework was built for diagnosing cytomegalovirus status from the catalog of TCR beta chain sequences. A later analysis assigned V and J genes by comparing TCR nucleotide sequences with IMGT/GENE-DB human TR gene sequences. Using the TCRdist pipeline, a later analysis assigned CDR3 sequences along with most-parsimonious VDJ recombination scenarios. In a later analysis, each TCR beta chain was defined by its CDR3 amino acid sequence together with its V-gene family, and reads without a unique V-gene family were excluded. In a later analysis, 500 to 700 highly shared, low-generation-probability nucleotide sequences were removed to address suspected cross-contamination and a sequencing artifact. For each public chain, a later analysis derived a clonal expansion index from normalized ranks of inferred template counts within each repertoire. Generation probabilities in a later analysis came from a VDJ recombination model fitted to out-of-frame rearrangements, and those results were checked against IGoR. Hypergeometric tests were used in a later analysis to score TCR-TCR, TCR-HLA and TCR-CMV co-occurrence, with a repertoire-size bias correction applied to the TCR pairs. A later analysis estimated false discovery rates by permuting HLA or CMV assignments 20 times. In a later analysis, co-occurring TCRs were grouped using DBSCAN, and TCRdist sequence similarity was added for clustering within HLA-allele-positive subsets. For co-occurrence clustering, repertoires with fewer than 30,000 or more than 120,000 public chains were excluded, along with about five repertoires with anomalous nucleotide sharing. This immuneACCESS table, as held by TCRdb, lists in-frame sequences with V and J called but not all clones. Of the missing ones, under half trace to an unresolved V gene in checked studies; the others have no known cause. The V and J calls and clone size were taken over from that table, and D and trimming were inferred from the DNA. This sample holds about 100,000 clones; over 70% were observed only once. 8% to 13% of the sample is taken by the ten largest.

The sequence was obtained from a man in his fifties in good health and CMV-seronegative. Here the chain combines TRBV28 and TRBJ1-2, with 8 middle bases fitting TRBD1. Sequences were obtained from PBMCs. The CDR3 in this case is CASSLGQGGGYTF. In nucleotide form, the sequence is TGTGCCAGCAGTTTAGGACAGGGAGGAGGCTACACCTTC.